The entry below describes one T cell receptor (beta chain). The antigen is not known. Germline-derived CDR1 and CDR2 are SGDLS and YYNGEE. Trimming cost V 1 base and J 4 bases, with 14 bases left between them. The CDR3 sequence is 16 residues long. This sample is drawn from a study of graft-versus-host responses after intestinal transplantation. Study context: Isolated intestinal, liver-intestinal, or multivisceral transplants had been given to the recipients. Each recipient received anti-thymocyte globulin induction, then tacrolimus and steroids for 2 to 3 years. Overall study findings and caveats: Early post-transplant HvG declines tracked with peak circulating GvH clone levels. Marrow from the recipient contained GvH clones, some of which had appeared first in ileum or blood.

TCRdb's table, derived via immunoSEQ multiplex PCR, lists solely in-frame clones and lacks some. The sample yields tens of thousands of clones, 90% to 95% seen once. The V and J genes are TRBV9 and TRBJ2-2; tentative D call: TRBD1 (6 bases). This specimen was unstimulated CD8+ T cells sorted from spleen or lymph node cells, taken before transplant. The sequence derives from a human donor who was the organ donor for an intestinal transplant. In DNA form, the CDR3 reads TGTGCCAGCAGCGTATATTACGGGGACATCACCGGGGAGCTGTTTTTT. Encoded protein: CASSVYYGDITGELFF.